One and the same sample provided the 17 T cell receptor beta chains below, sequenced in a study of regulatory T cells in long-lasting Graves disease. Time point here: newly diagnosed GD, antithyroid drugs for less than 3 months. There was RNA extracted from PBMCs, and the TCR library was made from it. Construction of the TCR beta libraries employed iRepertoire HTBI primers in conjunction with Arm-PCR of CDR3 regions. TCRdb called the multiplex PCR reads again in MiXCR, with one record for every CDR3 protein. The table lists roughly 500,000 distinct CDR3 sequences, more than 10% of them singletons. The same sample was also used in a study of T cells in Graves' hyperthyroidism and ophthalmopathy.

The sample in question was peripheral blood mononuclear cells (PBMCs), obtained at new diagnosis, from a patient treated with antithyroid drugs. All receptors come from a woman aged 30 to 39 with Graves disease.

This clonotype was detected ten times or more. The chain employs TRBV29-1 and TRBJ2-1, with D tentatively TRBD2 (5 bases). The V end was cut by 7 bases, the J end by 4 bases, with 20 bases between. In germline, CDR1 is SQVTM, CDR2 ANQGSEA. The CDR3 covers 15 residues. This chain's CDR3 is CSARRADAPYNEQFF. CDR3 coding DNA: TGCAGCGCGCGACGAGCGGACGCGCCGTACAATGAGCAGTTCTTC.

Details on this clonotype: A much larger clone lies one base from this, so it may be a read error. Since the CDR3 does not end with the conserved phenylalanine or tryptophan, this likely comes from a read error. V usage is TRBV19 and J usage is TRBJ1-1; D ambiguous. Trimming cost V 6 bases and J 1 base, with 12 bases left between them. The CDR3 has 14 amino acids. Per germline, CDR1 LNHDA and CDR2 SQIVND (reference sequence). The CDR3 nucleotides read TGTGCCAGTAGACTACTTTTCCAGAACACTGAAGCTTTCCTT. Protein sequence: CASRLLFQNTEAFL.

DNA for the CDR3: TGTGCCAGCAGTGAAGCGCCAGGCCGATCCTCTGGGGCCAACGTCCTGACTTTC. Its translation: CASSEAPGRSSGANVLTF. The chain employs TRBV6-1 and TRBJ2-6, with no clear D. The CDR3 covers 18 residues. Per germline, CDR1 MNHNS and CDR2 SASEGT. V was pared by 0 bases and J by 0 bases, with 12 bases between.

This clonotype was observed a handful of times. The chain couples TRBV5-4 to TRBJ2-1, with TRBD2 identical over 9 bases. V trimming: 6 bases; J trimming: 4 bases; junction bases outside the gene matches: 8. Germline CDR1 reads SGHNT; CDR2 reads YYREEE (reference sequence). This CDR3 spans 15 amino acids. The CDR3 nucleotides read TGTGCCAGCACCATTAGCGGGAGCGCTTACAATGAGCAGTTCTTC. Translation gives CASTISGSAYNEQFF.

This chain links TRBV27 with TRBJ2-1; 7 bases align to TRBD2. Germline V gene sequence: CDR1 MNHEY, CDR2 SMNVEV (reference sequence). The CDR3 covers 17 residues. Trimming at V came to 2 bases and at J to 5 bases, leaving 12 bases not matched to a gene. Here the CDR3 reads CASSLRGSGRGNNEQFF. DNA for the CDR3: TGTGCCAGCAGTTTACGGGGGTCAGGGCGGGGGAACAATGAGCAGTTCTTC.

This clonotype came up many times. CDR3 sequence reads: CASSPWTGENGELFF. In DNA, the CDR3 is TGTGCCAGCTCACCTTGGACAGGGGAGAACGGGGAGCTGTTTTTT. The V call is TRBV18, the J call TRBJ2-2; 9 bases fit TRBD1. Germline CDR1 KGHSH, CDR2 LQKENI. V trimming: 3 bases; J trimming: 7 bases; junction bases outside the gene matches: 6. CDR3 length: 15 amino acids.

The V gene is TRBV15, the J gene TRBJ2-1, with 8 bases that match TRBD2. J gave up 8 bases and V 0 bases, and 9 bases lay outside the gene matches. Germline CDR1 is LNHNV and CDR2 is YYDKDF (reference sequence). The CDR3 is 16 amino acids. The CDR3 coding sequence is TGTGCCACCAGCAGAGAGGGTAGCGGGGCTTGGGATGAGCAGTTCTTC. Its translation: CATSREGSGAWDEQFF.

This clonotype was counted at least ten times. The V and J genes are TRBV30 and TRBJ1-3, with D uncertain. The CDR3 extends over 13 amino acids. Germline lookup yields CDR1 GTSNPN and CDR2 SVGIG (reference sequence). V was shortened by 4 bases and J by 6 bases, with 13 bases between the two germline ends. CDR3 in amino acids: CAWNIWAENTIYF. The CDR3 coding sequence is TGTGCCTGGAACATATGGGCCGAAAACACCATATATTTT.

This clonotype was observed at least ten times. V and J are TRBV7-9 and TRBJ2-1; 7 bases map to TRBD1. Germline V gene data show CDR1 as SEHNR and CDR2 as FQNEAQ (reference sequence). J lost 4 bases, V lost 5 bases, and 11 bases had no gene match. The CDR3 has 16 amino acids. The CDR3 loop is CASSPVGTGVYNEQFF. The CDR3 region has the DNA TGTGCCAGCAGCCCAGTTGGTACAGGGGTATACAATGAGCAGTTCTTC.

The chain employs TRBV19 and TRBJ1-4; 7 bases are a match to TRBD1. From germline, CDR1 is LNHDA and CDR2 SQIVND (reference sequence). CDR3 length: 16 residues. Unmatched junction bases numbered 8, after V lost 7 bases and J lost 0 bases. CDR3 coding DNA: TGTGCCAGTATGGACGGGACAGCCCCAACTAATGAAAAACTGTTTTTT. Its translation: CASMDGTAPTNEKLFF.

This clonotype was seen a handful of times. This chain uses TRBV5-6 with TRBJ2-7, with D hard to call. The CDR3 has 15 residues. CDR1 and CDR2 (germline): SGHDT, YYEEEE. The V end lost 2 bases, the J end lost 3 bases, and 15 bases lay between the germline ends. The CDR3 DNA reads TGTGCCAGCAGCTTCTCCGACCTCAACCTCTACGAGCAGTACTTC. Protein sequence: CASSFSDLNLYEQYF.

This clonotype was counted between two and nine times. The CDR3 DNA follows: TGCAGCGTTGGGGACCCGGGCAATGAGCAGTTCTTC. This sequence encodes CSVGDPGNEQFF. The chain combines TRBV29-1 with TRBJ2-1; the D gene could be TRBD1 or TRBD2 (5 bases each). Trimming shortened V by 4 bases and J by 6 bases, and 10 bases separated the two germline ends. The V gene's germline CDR1 is SQVTM and CDR2 ANQGSEA. The CDR3 runs 12 residues.

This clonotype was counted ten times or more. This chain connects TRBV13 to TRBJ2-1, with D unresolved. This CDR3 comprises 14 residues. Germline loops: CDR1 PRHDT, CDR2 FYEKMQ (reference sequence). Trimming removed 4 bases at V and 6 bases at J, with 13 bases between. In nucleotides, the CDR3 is TGTGCCAGCAGCTCCTCAGGTCCACCCAATGAGCAGTTCTTC. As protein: CASSSSGPPNEQFF.

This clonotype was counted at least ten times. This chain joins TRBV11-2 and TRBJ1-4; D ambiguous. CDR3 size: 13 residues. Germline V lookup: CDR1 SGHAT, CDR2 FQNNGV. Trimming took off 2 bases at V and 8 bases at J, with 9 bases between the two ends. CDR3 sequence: CASSLRPKEKLFF. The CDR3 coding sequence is TGTGCCAGCAGCTTAAGGCCGAAGGAAAAACTGTTTTTT.

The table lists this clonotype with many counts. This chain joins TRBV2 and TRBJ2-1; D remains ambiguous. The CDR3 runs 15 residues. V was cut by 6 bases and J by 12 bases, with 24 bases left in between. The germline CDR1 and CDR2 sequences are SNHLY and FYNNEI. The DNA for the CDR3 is TGTGCCAGCAGCGATCTTGAACTAAGTCAAATCCGGCAGTTCTTC. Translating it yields CASSDLELSQIRQFF.

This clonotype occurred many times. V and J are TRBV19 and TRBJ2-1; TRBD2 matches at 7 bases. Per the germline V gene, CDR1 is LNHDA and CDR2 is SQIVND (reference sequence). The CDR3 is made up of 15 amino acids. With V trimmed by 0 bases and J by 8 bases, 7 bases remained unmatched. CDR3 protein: CASSIDSGGTDEQFF. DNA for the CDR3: TGTGCCAGTAGTATAGATTCGGGAGGAACGGATGAGCAGTTCTTC.

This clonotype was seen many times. The CDR3 DNA follows: TGTGCCAGCAGTTTAAAAAAGCCGGGATTTGAAGCTTTCTTT. Translating gives CASSLKKPGFEAFF. The chain recombines TRBV27 with TRBJ1-1; D gene unclear. This CDR3 spans 14 amino acids. Between the trimmed V and J ends, which lost 2 bases and 7 bases, there was a span of 14 bases. Germline V gene lookup returns CDR1 MNHEY and CDR2 SMNVEV (reference sequence).